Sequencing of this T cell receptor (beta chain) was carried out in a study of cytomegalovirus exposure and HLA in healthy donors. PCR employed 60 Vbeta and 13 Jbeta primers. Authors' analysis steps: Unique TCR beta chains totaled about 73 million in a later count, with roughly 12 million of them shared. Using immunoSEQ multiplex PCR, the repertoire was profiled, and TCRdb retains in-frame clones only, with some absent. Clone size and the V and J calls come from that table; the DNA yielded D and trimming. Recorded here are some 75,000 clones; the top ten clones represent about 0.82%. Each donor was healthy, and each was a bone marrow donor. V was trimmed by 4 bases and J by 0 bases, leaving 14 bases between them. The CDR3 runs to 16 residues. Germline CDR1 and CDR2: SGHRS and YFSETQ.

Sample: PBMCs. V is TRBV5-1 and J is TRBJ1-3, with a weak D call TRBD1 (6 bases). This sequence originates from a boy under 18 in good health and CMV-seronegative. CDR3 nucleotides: TGCGCCAGCAGCCCTTCGGGACACCTCTCTGGAAACACCATATATTTT. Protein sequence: CASSPSGHLSGNTIYF.